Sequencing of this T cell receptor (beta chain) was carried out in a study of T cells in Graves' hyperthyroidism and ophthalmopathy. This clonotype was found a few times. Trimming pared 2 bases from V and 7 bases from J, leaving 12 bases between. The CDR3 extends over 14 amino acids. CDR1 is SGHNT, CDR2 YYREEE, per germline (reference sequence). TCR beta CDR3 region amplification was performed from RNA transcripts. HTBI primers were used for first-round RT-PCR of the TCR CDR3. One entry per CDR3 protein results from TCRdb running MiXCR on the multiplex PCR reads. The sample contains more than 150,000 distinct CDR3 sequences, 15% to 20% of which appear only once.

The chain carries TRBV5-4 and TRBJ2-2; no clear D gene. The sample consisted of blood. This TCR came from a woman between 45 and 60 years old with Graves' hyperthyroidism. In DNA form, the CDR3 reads TGTGCCAGCAGCTTCGGAGTTTTTAGCGGGGAGCTGTTTTTT. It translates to CASSFGVFSGELFF.